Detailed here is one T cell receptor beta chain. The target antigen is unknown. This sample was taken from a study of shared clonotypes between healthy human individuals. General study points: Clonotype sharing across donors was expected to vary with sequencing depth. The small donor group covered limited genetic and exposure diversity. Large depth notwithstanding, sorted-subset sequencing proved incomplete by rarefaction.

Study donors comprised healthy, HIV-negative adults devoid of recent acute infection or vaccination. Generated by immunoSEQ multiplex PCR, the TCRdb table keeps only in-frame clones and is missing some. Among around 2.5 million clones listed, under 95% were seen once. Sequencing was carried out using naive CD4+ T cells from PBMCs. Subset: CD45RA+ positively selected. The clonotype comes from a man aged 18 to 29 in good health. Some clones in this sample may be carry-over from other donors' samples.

CDR3 bases: TGTGCCAGCTCACCGCTCCCCAGGGGGCTTGAGACCCAGTACTTC. Its protein is CASSPLPRGLETQYF. The J gene is TRBJ2-5, the V gene TRBV18; 8 positions agree with TRBD1. The CDR3 runs to 15 residues. Germline V lookup: CDR1 KGHSH, CDR2 LQKENI. Trimming cost V 3 bases and J 5 bases; bases outside gene matches: 8. Filled out from reference TRBV18 and TRBJ2-5, the complete variable domain reads NAGVMQNPRHLVRRRGQEARLRCSPMKGHSHVYWYRQLPEEGLKFMVYLQKENIIDESGMPKERFSAEFPKEGPSILRIQQVVRGDSAAYFCASSPLPRGLETQYFGPGTRLLVL.